This TCR beta chain comes out of a study of technical replicates of blood from a few donors. This CDR3 has 19 amino acids. CDR1 is LGHNA and CDR2 is YSLEER in the germline V gene. After removal of 0 bases from V and 8 bases from J, the junction contained 18 bases not matched to a gene. This clone was observed a single time. Clones were read by immunoSEQ multiplex PCR, and TCRdb kept only the in-frame ones, dropping some. This table holds 60,000 to 65,000 clones, roughly 86% found once. The source material was PBMCs. The V call is TRBV4-3, the J call TRBJ2-2, with 7 bases fitting TRBD2. The origin of this receptor is a human donor in good health. Some clones in this sample may be carry-over from other donors' samples. CDR3 sequence reads: CASSQEVSGVGGMRGELFF. The CDR3, as DNA: TGCGCCAGCAGCCAAGAAGTTTCCGGGGTCGGGGGGATGAGGGGGGAGCTGTTTTTT.